The clone carrying this TCR beta chain has ten or more counts. J gave up 5 bases and V 4 bases, and 22 bases lay outside the gene matches. The CDR3 length is 20 residues. Each CDR3 protein gets one entry after TCRdb re-called the RT-PCR reads with MiXCR. The table includes almost 700,000 distinct CDR3 sequences, about 14% detected once. Sequenced material: memory CD4+ T cells from blood. The sequence was collected from a female donor in good health, serving as a healthy control. The rearrangement joins TRBV12-3 or TRBV12-4 to TRBJ2-5; 10 positions agree with TRBD1. CDR3 amino acids: CASSSGTGVRSSGRRETQYF. The CDR3 region has the DNA TGTGCCAGCAGTTCCGGGACAGGGGTTAGGTCTAGCGGGCGTCGGGAGACCCAGTACTTC.